The T cell receptor beta chain under discussion was sequenced for a study of cytomegalovirus exposure and HLA in healthy donors. The PCR employed 60 Vbeta primers together with 13 Jbeta primers. TCRdb keeps only in-frame clones here, not all; method: immunoSEQ multiplex PCR. The data contain 180,000 or so clones, roughly 85% of them singletons. Study conclusions and caveats: Confirmation was obtained in vitro that a few CMV-associated chains are specific for CMV antigens.

Concerning this clone itself: Antigen unknown.

The CDR3 totals 17 residues. Unmatched junction bases numbered 17, after V lost 10 bases and J lost 5 bases. Germline V gene data show CDR1 as MNHEY and CDR2 as SMNVEV (reference sequence). V is TRBV27 and J is TRBJ2-1; 10 bases are a match to TRBD2. This clonotype was obtained from a male donor in good health and CMV-seronegative. Specimen: PBMCs. The CDR3 here is CATRRLLAGSTHNEQFF. In DNA form, the CDR3 reads TGTGCCACCAGGCGGTTACTAGCGGGGAGTACCCACAATGAGCAGTTCTTC.